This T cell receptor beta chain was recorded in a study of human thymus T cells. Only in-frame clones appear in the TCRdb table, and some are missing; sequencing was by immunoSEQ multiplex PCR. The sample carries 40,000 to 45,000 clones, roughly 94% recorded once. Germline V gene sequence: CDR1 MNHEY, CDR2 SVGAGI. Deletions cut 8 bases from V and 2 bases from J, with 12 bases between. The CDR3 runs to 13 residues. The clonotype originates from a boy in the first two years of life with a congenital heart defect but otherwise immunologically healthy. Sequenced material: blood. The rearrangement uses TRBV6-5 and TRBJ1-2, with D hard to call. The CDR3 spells CASSRTVNYGYTF. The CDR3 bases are TGTGCCAGCTCCCGAACGGTGAACTATGGCTACACCTTC.